Listed below are T cell receptor beta chains from one sample, sequenced in a study of OX40 agonist ivuxolimab in advanced cancers. Clones were sequenced by immunoSEQ multiplex PCR, and TCRdb holds only the in-frame ones, with some missing. The sample lists about 48,000 clones, nearly 95% seen once, with roughly 6.3% in the top ten. The sample consisted of CD4+ or CD8+ T cells sorted from blood, taken in a trial of the OX40 agonist ivuxolimab. These receptors all stem from an adult with an advanced solid tumor such as melanoma, head and neck, liver or kidney cancer. CDR3s include the opening cysteine and the closing phenylalanine or tryptophan. Fields, in order: clone size, D gene, J gene, V gene, CDR3 DNA, CDR3 protein. The D gene is left open where the match is weak. Clone sizes are given selectively: once, few, many, or a class where the clone is expanded.

abundance: -
d_gene: TRBD2
j_gene: TRBJ2-3
v_gene: TRBV6-1
CDR3nt: TGTGCCAGCAGGATAGCGGGGCGCCCAGATACGCAGTATTTT
CDR3aa: CASRIAGRPDTQYF

abundance: -
d_gene: -
j_gene: TRBJ1-3
v_gene: TRBV30
CDR3nt: TGTGCCTCCACCCGGGACACGTCTGGAAACACCATATATTTT
CDR3aa: CASTRDTSGNTIYF

abundance: -
d_gene: -
j_gene: TRBJ1-2
v_gene: TRBV7-2
CDR3nt: TGTGCCAGCTCCCAAGAGACTCTCCGACAAGGCTACACCTTC
CDR3aa: CASSQETLRQGYTF

abundance: -
d_gene: -
j_gene: TRBJ2-1
v_gene: TRBV7-3
CDR3nt: TGTGCCAGCAGTTATGACCTTTACAATGAGCAGTTCTTC
CDR3aa: CASSYDLYNEQFF

abundance: -
d_gene: -
j_gene: TRBJ1-1
v_gene: TRBV19
CDR3nt: TGTGCCAGTAGTATAGATCGGAGTCAGGCCCTTCAGAACACTGAAGCTTTCTTT
CDR3aa: CASSIDRSQALQNTEAFF

abundance: -
d_gene: TRBD1
j_gene: TRBJ1-2
v_gene: TRBV4-1
CDR3nt: TGCGCCAGCAGCCAACCGGGACAGGGGGCCGGCTACACCTTC
CDR3aa: CASSQPGQGAGYTF

abundance: -
d_gene: -
j_gene: TRBJ2-5
v_gene: TRBV25-1
CDR3nt: TGTGCCAGCAGTGGAGGAGGGACCCAGTACTTC
CDR3aa: CASSGGGTQYF

abundance: -
d_gene: -
j_gene: TRBJ1-5
v_gene: TRBV19
CDR3nt: TGTGCCAGTAGTCCCGGACATCCCAATAGCAATCAGCCCCAGCATTTT
CDR3aa: CASSPGHPNSNQPQHF

abundance: -
d_gene: -
j_gene: TRBJ1-6
v_gene: TRBV27
CDR3nt: TGTGCCAGCAGTTTATCCCATAATTCACCCCTCCACTTT
CDR3aa: CASSLSHNSPLHF

abundance: -
d_gene: -
j_gene: TRBJ2-3
v_gene: TRBV7-8
CDR3nt: TGTGCCAGCAGCGAAGAAAGCCAGGACACTCCTAGCACAGATACGCAGTATTTT
CDR3aa: CASSEESQDTPSTDTQYF

abundance: once
d_gene: -
j_gene: TRBJ2-3
v_gene: TRBV5-6
CDR3nt: TGTGCCAGCAGCAAGGGCGGAGATACGCAGTATTTT
CDR3aa: CASSKGGDTQYF

abundance: -
d_gene: -
j_gene: TRBJ1-2
v_gene: TRBV19
CDR3nt: TGTGCCAGTAAGACAGATTATGGCTACACCTTC
CDR3aa: CASKTDYGYTF

abundance: -
d_gene: -
j_gene: TRBJ2-7
v_gene: TRBV4-1
CDR3nt: TGCGCCAGCAGCCAAGACCCCCCGTCTTTGTCCCCCTACGAGCAGTACTTC
CDR3aa: CASSQDPPSLSPYEQYF

abundance: -
d_gene: -
j_gene: TRBJ1-2
v_gene: TRBV6-5
CDR3nt: TGTGCCAGCAGCCAAGGGACAATTTATGGCTACACCTTC
CDR3aa: CASSQGTIYGYTF

abundance: -
d_gene: TRBD2
j_gene: TRBJ2-1
v_gene: TRBV9
CDR3nt: TGTGCCAGCAGCGCTGGACTAGCGGGGGGCAGAACCAATGAGCAGTTCTTC
CDR3aa: CASSAGLAGGRTNEQFF

abundance: -
d_gene: -
j_gene: TRBJ1-3
v_gene: TRBV13
CDR3nt: TGTGCCAGCAGCTTAGGCGCGGCAGCCTCTGGAAACACCATATATTTT
CDR3aa: CASSLGAAASGNTIYF

abundance: once
d_gene: -
j_gene: TRBJ2-1
v_gene: TRBV5-6
CDR3nt: TGTGCCAGCAGCTTGGGACAGGAGCAGTTCTTC
CDR3aa: CASSLGQEQFF

abundance: -
d_gene: -
j_gene: TRBJ1-5
v_gene: TRBV7-8
CDR3nt: TGTGCCAGCAGCTTCGACCGACGGGGCAATCAGCCCCAGCATTTT
CDR3aa: CASSFDRRGNQPQHF

abundance: -
d_gene: TRBD1
j_gene: TRBJ2-5
v_gene: TRBV25-1
CDR3nt: TGTGCCAGCAGTGATGCCGCCGGGACAGGGGCTCAAGAGACCCAGTACTTC
CDR3aa: CASSDAAGTGAQETQYF

abundance: -
d_gene: -
j_gene: TRBJ2-5
v_gene: TRBV7-9
CDR3nt: TGTGCCAGCAGCCTATGGGGGGCAGGGACGAATGGTGAGACCCAGTACTTC
CDR3aa: CASSLWGAGTNGETQYF

abundance: -
d_gene: TRBD1
j_gene: TRBJ1-2
v_gene: TRBV10-2
CDR3nt: TGCGCCAGCGGACCGGGACAGGGTAACTATGGCTACACCTTC
CDR3aa: CASGPGQGNYGYTF

abundance: -
d_gene: TRBD2
j_gene: TRBJ2-1
v_gene: TRBV4-2
CDR3nt: TGTGCCAGCAGCCAAGACCTAGCGGGGGCCTACAATGAGCAGTTCTTC
CDR3aa: CASSQDLAGAYNEQFF

abundance: -
d_gene: -
j_gene: TRBJ1-6
v_gene: TRBV6-6
CDR3nt: TGTGCCAGCAGTGGGGGAAGGGAGCTTTCACCCCTCCACTTT
CDR3aa: CASSGGRELSPLHF

abundance: -
d_gene: -
j_gene: TRBJ1-2
v_gene: TRBV5-1
CDR3nt: TGCGCCAGCAGCTTGGCTGGCGGCTACACCTTC
CDR3aa: CASSLAGGYTF

abundance: -
d_gene: -
j_gene: TRBJ2-1
v_gene: TRBV5-8
CDR3nt: TGTGCCAGCAGCTTTCGGGGCGGGACCTACAATGAGCAGTTCTTC
CDR3aa: CASSFRGGTYNEQFF

abundance: once
d_gene: TRBD1
j_gene: TRBJ2-5
v_gene: TRBV19
CDR3nt: TGTGCCACTGTGACAGGGGCGAAGCGAGAGACCCAGTACTTC
CDR3aa: CATVTGAKRETQYF

abundance: -
d_gene: -
j_gene: TRBJ2-1
v_gene: TRBV15
CDR3nt: TGTGCCACCAGCAGAGTTTCCTACAATGAGCAGTTCTTC
CDR3aa: CATSRVSYNEQFF

abundance: -
d_gene: -
j_gene: TRBJ2-1
v_gene: TRBV28
CDR3nt: TGTGCCAGCAGCTCCTCCTGGGAGTATGAGCAGTTCTTC
CDR3aa: CASSSSWEYEQFF

abundance: -
d_gene: -
j_gene: TRBJ1-2
v_gene: TRBV7-9
CDR3nt: TGTGCCAGCAGCCCCCCAGGGGTCCTCTTGAGAGGCTACACCTTC
CDR3aa: CASSPPGVLLRGYTF

abundance: -
d_gene: -
j_gene: TRBJ1-3
v_gene: TRBV5-1
CDR3nt: TGCGCCAGCAGCCCAAGTCAGGGCCCCTCTGGAAACACCATATATTTT
CDR3aa: CASSPSQGPSGNTIYF

abundance: -
d_gene: -
j_gene: TRBJ1-5
v_gene: TRBV28
CDR3nt: TGTGCCAGCAGTCACCGGGACAGCAATCAGCCCCAGCATTTT
CDR3aa: CASSHRDSNQPQHF

abundance: -
d_gene: -
j_gene: TRBJ1-4
v_gene: TRBV5-6
CDR3nt: TGTGCCAGCAGCTTAGGCAGGGGCCGTGAAAAACTGTTTTTT
CDR3aa: CASSLGRGREKLFF

abundance: -
d_gene: TRBD1
j_gene: TRBJ1-1
v_gene: TRBV13
CDR3nt: TGTGCCAGCAGCGAGGACAGGGGTGAGACTGAAGCTTTCTTT
CDR3aa: CASSEDRGETEAFF

abundance: once
d_gene: TRBD2
j_gene: TRBJ2-1
v_gene: TRBV6-5
CDR3nt: TGTGCCAGCAGTTCCTTCGACGGGGGGGTGGATGAGCAGTTCTTC
CDR3aa: CASSSFDGGVDEQFF

abundance: -
d_gene: TRBD2
j_gene: TRBJ2-5
v_gene: TRBV6-5
CDR3nt: TGTGCCAGCAGTTCAGCGGGGGGCCAACAAGAGACCCAGTACTTC
CDR3aa: CASSSAGGQQETQYF

abundance: few
d_gene: -
j_gene: TRBJ1-1
v_gene: TRBV30
CDR3nt: TGTGCCTGGAGTGTAGCCTTGGCTGAAGCTTTCTTT
CDR3aa: CAWSVALAEAFF

abundance: -
d_gene: -
j_gene: TRBJ1-2
v_gene: TRBV5-1
CDR3nt: TGCGCCAGCAGCTTCGGGGTCCACTATGGCTACACCTTC
CDR3aa: CASSFGVHYGYTF

abundance: -
d_gene: -
j_gene: TRBJ1-5
v_gene: TRBV6-5
CDR3nt: TGTGCCAGCAGTTACTCGATACAGGGCAATCAGCCCCAGCATTTT
CDR3aa: CASSYSIQGNQPQHF

abundance: -
d_gene: TRBD2
j_gene: TRBJ2-5
v_gene: TRBV5-4
CDR3nt: TGTGCCAGCAGCTTGGTCGGGGGGGAAGACCAAGAGACCCAGTACTTC
CDR3aa: CASSLVGGEDQETQYF

abundance: once
d_gene: -
j_gene: TRBJ1-6
v_gene: TRBV7-3
CDR3nt: TGTGCCAGCAGCTTAGGCTTAGGATCACCCCTCCACTTT
CDR3aa: CASSLGLGSPLHF

abundance: -
d_gene: -
j_gene: TRBJ2-1
v_gene: TRBV5-4
CDR3nt: TGTGCCAGCAGCCGAATGGGGGGGGCGAATGAGCAGTTCTTC
CDR3aa: CASSRMGGANEQFF

abundance: -
d_gene: -
j_gene: TRBJ2-3
v_gene: TRBV13
CDR3nt: TGTGCCAGCAGCTTACAGGAAGATACGCAGTATTTT
CDR3aa: CASSLQEDTQYF

abundance: -
d_gene: TRBD1
j_gene: TRBJ1-4
v_gene: TRBV7-2
CDR3nt: TGTGCCAGCAGCTTGGGGACAGATAATGAAAAACTGTTTTTT
CDR3aa: CASSLGTDNEKLFF

abundance: -
d_gene: -
j_gene: TRBJ1-6
v_gene: TRBV27
CDR3nt: TGTGCCAGCAGTAGCAGGGGAAACTCACCCCTCCACTTT
CDR3aa: CASSSRGNSPLHF

abundance: -
d_gene: -
j_gene: TRBJ1-2
v_gene: TRBV5-1
CDR3nt: TGCGCCAGCAGCTTGTCAACGGAGGAGGGCTACACCTTC
CDR3aa: CASSLSTEEGYTF

abundance: -
d_gene: -
j_gene: TRBJ1-5
v_gene: TRBV19
CDR3nt: TGTGCCAGTAGTATGGATGGGGACACTTATCAGCCCCAGCATTTT
CDR3aa: CASSMDGDTYQPQHF

abundance: -
d_gene: -
j_gene: TRBJ2-1
v_gene: TRBV28
CDR3nt: TGTGCCAGCAGTCTCTCGCTAAGGGGGGATGAGCAGTTCTTC
CDR3aa: CASSLSLRGDEQFF

abundance: -
d_gene: TRBD1
j_gene: TRBJ2-7
v_gene: TRBV29-1
CDR3nt: TGCAGCGTTGTGACAGGGGTAGGGGAGCAGTACTTC
CDR3aa: CSVVTGVGEQYF

abundance: -
d_gene: -
j_gene: TRBJ2-3
v_gene: TRBV6-6
CDR3nt: TGTGCCAGCTGGGACGGAGGCACAGATACGCAGTATTTT
CDR3aa: CASWDGGTDTQYF